These 18 T cell receptor beta chains were all obtained from the same sample, sequenced in a study of shared clonotypes between healthy human individuals (TCRdb year 2020). Libraries were made using the immunoSEQ multiplex PCR assay. TCRdb limited this immuneACCESS table to in-frame rearrangements with V and J called. A share of clones is missing; checked studies link under half to unresolved V genes, and the rest is unexplained. The sample table contains about 2.4 million clones; only one count was recorded for approximately 94% of them. The biggest ten clones account for about 0.39% of the sample. Sequencing was done on a sample of naive CD4+ T cells from PBMCs. The sample's cell subset or site label, decoded: CD45RA+ positively selected. The source is a man between 18 and 29 years old in good health. Some clones in this sample may be carry-over from other donors' samples.

This clone was detected only a few times. This sample includes further DNA sequences coding for the same CDR3. The chain joins TRBV30 to TRBJ1-5, with TRBD1 as a possible D gene (5 bases). The ends were cut back, 2 bases at V and 7 bases at J, with 12 bases in the middle. Germline CDR1 reads GTSNPN; CDR2 reads SVGIG (reference sequence). The CDR3 covers 13 residues. The CDR3 nucleotides are TGTGCCTGGAGTCGGGGGAGAGACCAGCCCCAGCATTTT. Amino acid sequence: CAWSRGRDQPQHF.

This clone appeared a single time. V and J are TRBV21-1 and TRBJ2-3; the table's D call of TRBD2 was not tested on the DNA. TRBV21-1 is flagged as a pseudogene. CDR3 length equals 16 residues. CDR3 sequence (DNA): TGTGCCAGCAGCCGGTTGGAGTTCCCCCCCACAGATACGCAGTATTTT. It codes for CASSRLEFPPTDTQYF.

The rearrangement joins TRBV20-1 to TRBJ2-7, with D possibly being TRBD1 (6 bases). V was clipped by 4 bases and J by 5 bases, with 9 bases between them. Germline V gene lookup returns CDR1 DFQATT and CDR2 SNEGSKA (reference sequence). The CDR3 length is 11 residues. The CDR3 nucleotides read TGCAGTGCTACAGGGGTCCACGAGCAGTACTTC. It yields the protein CSATGVHEQYF.

On this clone: A clone one base away is much larger, so this may be a read error. Other DNA sequences of this sample code for an identical CDR3. The genes are TRBV11-3 and TRBJ1-1; D gene unclear. The V gene lost 0 bases and the J gene lost 3 bases, with 5 bases spanning the gap. The length of the CDR3 is 13 residues. CDR1 SGHNT and CDR2 YENEEA come from the germline V gene. CDR3 nucleotide sequence: TGTGCCAGCAGCTTAGAGGCGGACACTGAAGCTTTCTTT. Protein product: CASSLEADTEAFF.

The chain carries TRBV19 and TRBJ2-7; D may be TRBD2 (5 bases). V lost 3 bases, J lost 12 bases, and 15 bases lay in between. Looked up from germline, CDR1 is LNHDA and CDR2 is SQIVND (reference sequence). The CDR3 has 12 amino acids. The CDR3 loop reads CASSIERGQLYF. The CDR3 coding sequence is TGTGCCAGTAGTATCGAGCGAGGGCAACTGTACTTC.

The chain couples TRBV5-1 to TRBJ1-1; perhaps TRBD1 as D (6 bases). V was trimmed by 0 bases and J by 2 bases, leaving 14 bases between them. The CDR3 loop spans 16 amino acids. Germline V gene sequence: CDR1 SGHRS, CDR2 YFSETQ. Here the CDR3 reads CASSLGGAGANTEAFF. CDR3 nucleotide sequence: TGCGCCAGCAGCTTGGGTGGGGCAGGGGCCAACACTGAAGCTTTCTTT.

The J gene is TRBJ2-5, the V gene TRBV11-2, with 8 nucleotides matching TRBD1. Germline V CDR1 and CDR2: SGHAT, FQNNGV. The CDR3 covers 15 residues. The trim removed 5 bases at V and 1 base at J, leaving 6 bases unmatched. CDR3 loop: CASSPTGAAQETQYF. As DNA, the CDR3 is TGTGCCAGCAGCCCGACAGGGGCGGCCCAAGAGACCCAGTACTTC.

The chain couples TRBV25-1 to TRBJ2-2, with no clear D. CDR1 is MGHDK, CDR2 SYGVNS, per germline. V was trimmed by 3 bases and J by 5 bases, leaving 13 bases between them. The CDR3 is made up of 15 amino acids. Here the CDR3 DNA reads TGTGCCAGCAGTGACCCTCGGACCGGGACCGGGGAGCTGTTTTTT. Its protein is CASSDPRTGTGELFF.

The rearrangement uses TRBV7-2 and TRBJ2-1, with 14 nucleotides matching TRBD2. J was trimmed by 7 bases and V by 5 bases; bases with no gene match: 7. Germline CDR1 SGHTA, CDR2 FQGNSA. CDR3 length: 16 amino acids. For the CDR3, the DNA is TGTGCCAGCAGCCTACAGACTAGCGGGAGGGCAAATGAGCAGTTCTTC. Its protein product is CASSLQTSGRANEQFF.

The V and J genes are TRBV6-6 and TRBJ2-1; 10 bases are a match to TRBD2. Per the germline V gene, CDR1 is MNHNY and CDR2 is SVGAGI (reference sequence). The CDR3 has 15 amino acids. The V gene end was trimmed by 6 bases and the J gene end by 8 bases; junction bases not matched to a gene: 10. The CDR3 coding sequence is TGTGCCAGCAGCCCAGCGGGAGGGCCTTGGGATGAGCAGTTCTTC. It is translated as CASSPAGGPWDEQFF.

This clone was counted once. Possible read error: a much larger clone is one base away. Other DNA sequences from this sample encode an identical CDR3 as well. The chain is built from TRBV5-1 and TRBJ1-5; D unclear. With 0 bases removed from V and 1 base from J, the gap between germline ends came to 2 bases. Germline CDR1 and CDR2: SGHRS and YFSETQ. The CDR3 has 13 residues. The DNA for the CDR3 is TGCGCCAGCAGCTTGGAGAGCAATCAGCCCCAGCATTTT. It encodes CASSLESNQPQHF. The entire variable domain, with the rest obtained from reference TRBV5-1 and TRBJ1-5, is as follows: KAGVTQTPRYLIKTRGQQVTLSCSPISGHRSVSWYQQTPGQGLQFLFEYFSETQRNKGNFPGRFSGRQFSNSRSEMNVSTLELGDSALYLCASSLESNQPQHFGDGTRLSIL.

V and J are TRBV7-3 and TRBJ2-7, with 12 bases fitting TRBD1. J lost 6 bases, V lost 0 bases, and 0 bases had no gene match. The germline gives CDR1 SGHTA, CDR2 FQGTGA. CDR3 length equals 14 residues. DNA of the CDR3: TGTGCCAGCAGCTTAACGGGACAGGGGGCCGAGCAGTACTTC. Translating it yields CASSLTGQGAEQYF. The variable domain in full, completed from reference TRBV7-3 and TRBJ2-7, reads GAGVSQTPSNKVTEKGKYVELRCDPISGHTALYWYRQSLGQGPEFLIYFQGTGAADDSGLPNDRFFAVRPEGSVSTLKIQRTERGDSAVYLCASSLTGQGAEQYFGPGTRLTVT.

This rearrangement joins TRBV18 to TRBJ2-7, with D perhaps TRBD1 or TRBD2 (5 bases each). The CDR3 has 15 residues. Trimming stripped 5 bases from V and 4 bases from J, with 18 bases between. CDR1 KGHSH and CDR2 LQKENI come from the germline V gene. CDR3 bases: TGTGCCAGCTCAGGGGGACCGTCCACCTTTTACGAGCAGTACTTC. Protein: CASSGGPSTFYEQYF.

V and J are TRBV29-1 and TRBJ2-5, with 8 bases aligning to TRBD1. The DNA end is more similar to TRBJ2-7, so the J call may be wrong. The germline gives CDR1 SQVTM, CDR2 ANQGSEA. The CDR3 spans 13 residues. This CDR3 reads CSVALRQGNEQYF. Here the CDR3 DNA reads TGCAGCGTTGCCCTCAGACAGGGGAACGAGCAGTACTTC.

The chain links TRBV28 to TRBJ2-7, with a weak D call TRBD2 (5 bases). Germline V gives CDR1 MDHEN, CDR2 SYDVKM. CDR3 length equals 14 residues. Trimming left V 6 bases short and J 1 base short, with 13 bases between. This chain's CDR3 is CASRTSTGSYEQYF. Written as DNA, the CDR3 is TGTGCCAGCAGAACCTCGACGGGGTCCTACGAGCAGTACTTC. The full variable domain, rest sourced from reference TRBV28 and TRBJ2-7, is DVKVTQSSRYLVKRTGEKVFLECVQDMDHENMFWYRQDPGLGLRLIYFSYDVKMKEKGDIPEGYSVSREKKERFSLILESASTNQTSMYLCASRTSTGSYEQYFGPGTRLTVT.

The CDR3 region is CASSTTGGEEIRQYF. The CDR3 coding sequence is TGTGCCAGCAGTACGACAGGGGGCGAAGAGATAAGGCAGTACTTC. The rearrangement joins TRBV28 to TRBJ2-7; TRBD1 agrees at 10 bases. CDR1 is MDHEN, CDR2 SYDVKM, per germline. Trimming took 5 bases from V and 9 from J; bases not matched to a gene: 13. The CDR3 extends over 15 amino acids. Full variable domain (outside the CDR3, taken from reference TRBV28 and TRBJ2-7): DVKVTQSSRYLVKRTGEKVFLECVQDMDHENMFWYRQDPGLGLRLIYFSYDVKMKEKGDIPEGYSVSREKKERFSLILESASTNQTSMYLCASSTTGGEEIRQYFGPGTRLTVT.

V usage is TRBV20-1 and J usage is TRBJ2-7, with 7 bases identical to TRBD2. Germline values: CDR1 DFQATT, CDR2 SNEGSKA (reference sequence). J lost 6 bases, V lost 4 bases, and 3 bases had no gene match. The CDR3 is 11 amino acids. The chain's CDR3 is CSATRGSEQYF. DNA for the CDR3: TGCAGTGCTACGCGGGGGAGCGAGCAGTACTTC.

The table lists this clone with a few counts. The V and J genes are TRBV6-1 and TRBJ2-7; 10 bases are shared with TRBD2. The CDR3 contains 15 residues. Germline CDR1 reads MNHNS; CDR2 reads SASEGT. V shed 10 bases, J shed 3 bases, and the junction held 12 bases outside the gene matches. CDR3 nucleotide sequence: TGTGCCACAGCGACCCAGCGGGAGGGCCTCTACGAGCAGTACTTC. Residues: CATATQREGLYEQYF.